Only a few counts were recorded for the clone carrying this T cell receptor (beta chain). Its antigen is unidentified. Likely unrecorded immune exposures existed in these nominally healthy donors. This sample is drawn from a study of cytomegalovirus exposure and HLA in healthy donors. Study results and limitations: Across donors, presence/absence analyses took sequencing depth to be roughly uniform. Most TCR beta V segments were productive about 90% or about 30% of the time in an earlier analysis. Analyzed later, most CMV-associated TCR beta chains appeared HLA-restricted.

Germline values: CDR1 SGDLS, CDR2 YYNGEE. The CDR3 has 15 residues. Trimming removed 0 bases at V and 4 bases at J, with 12 bases between. Primers for the PCR totalled 60 Vbeta and 13 Jbeta. Produced via immunoSEQ multiplex PCR; TCRdb's table is partial and in-frame only. Among around 150,000 clones listed, around 76% were seen once. The sample comprised PBMCs. The chain has TRBV9 and TRBJ2-3, with D perhaps TRBD2 (5 bases). This receptor was taken from a male donor in good health and CMV-seronegative. The CDR3 sequence is CASSVAPAGPDTQYF. As DNA, the CDR3 is TGTGCCAGCAGCGTAGCCCCGGCGGGTCCAGATACGCAGTATTTT.